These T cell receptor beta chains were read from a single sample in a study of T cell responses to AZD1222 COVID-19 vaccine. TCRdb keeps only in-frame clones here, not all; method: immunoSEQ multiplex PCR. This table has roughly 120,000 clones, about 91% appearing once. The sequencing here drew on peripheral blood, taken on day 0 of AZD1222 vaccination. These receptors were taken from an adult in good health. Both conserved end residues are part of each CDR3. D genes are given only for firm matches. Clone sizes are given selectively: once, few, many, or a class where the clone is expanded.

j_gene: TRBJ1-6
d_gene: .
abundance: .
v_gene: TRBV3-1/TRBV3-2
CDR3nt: TGTGCCAGCAGCCAGCCGACAGAACATTCACCCCTCCACTTT
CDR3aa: CASSQPTEHSPLHF

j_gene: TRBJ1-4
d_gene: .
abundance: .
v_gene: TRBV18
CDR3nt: TGTGCCAGCTCACCTAGCGGGGCGGCGGCTCGTGAAAAACTGTTTTTT
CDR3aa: CASSPSGAAAREKLFF

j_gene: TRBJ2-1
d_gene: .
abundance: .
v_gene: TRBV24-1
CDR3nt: TGTGCCACCAGTCGGGGGTCGGGCAATGAGCAGTTCTTC
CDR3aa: CATSRGSGNEQFF

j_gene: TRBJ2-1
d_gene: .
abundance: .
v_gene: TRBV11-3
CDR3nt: TGTGCCAGCAGCTTAGGGGCAGTCTCCTACAATGAGCAGTTCTTC
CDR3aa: CASSLGAVSYNEQFF

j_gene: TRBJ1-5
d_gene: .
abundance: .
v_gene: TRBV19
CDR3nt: TGTGCCAGTAGTATAGGACGGGGTGGGTTTGAGCCCCAGCATTTT
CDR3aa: CASSIGRGGFEPQHF

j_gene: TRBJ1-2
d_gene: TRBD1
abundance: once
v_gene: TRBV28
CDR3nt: TGTGCCAGCATAGTCGGACAGGGTGGCGGCTACACCTTC
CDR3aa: CASIVGQGGGYTF

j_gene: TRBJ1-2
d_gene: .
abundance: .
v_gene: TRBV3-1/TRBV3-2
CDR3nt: TGTGCCAGCAGCCAAGGGAAAGAAACTAACTATGGCTACACCTTC
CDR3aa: CASSQGKETNYGYTF

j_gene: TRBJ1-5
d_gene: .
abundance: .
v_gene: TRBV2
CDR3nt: TGTGCCAGCAGTGAATCCGGGTTTCAGCCCCAGCATTTT
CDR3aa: CASSESGFQPQHF

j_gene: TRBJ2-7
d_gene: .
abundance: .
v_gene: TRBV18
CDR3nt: TGTGCCAGCTCACCACCGGGACTGAAGGGTGGGCAGTACTTC
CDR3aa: CASSPPGLKGGQYF

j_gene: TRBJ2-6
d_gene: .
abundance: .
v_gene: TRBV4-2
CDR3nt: TGTGCCAGCACCCCCTCGGGGGTATCTGGGGCCAACGTCCTGACTTTC
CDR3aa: CASTPSGVSGANVLTF

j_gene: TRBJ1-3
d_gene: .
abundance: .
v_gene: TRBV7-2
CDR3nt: TGTGCCAGCAGCCCCTGGGGGTCTGGAAACACCATATATTTT
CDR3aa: CASSPWGSGNTIYF

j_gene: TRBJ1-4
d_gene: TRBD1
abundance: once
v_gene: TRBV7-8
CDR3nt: TGTGCCAGCAGCACCGGACAGGGGAATGAAAAACTGTTTTTT
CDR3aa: CASSTGQGNEKLFF

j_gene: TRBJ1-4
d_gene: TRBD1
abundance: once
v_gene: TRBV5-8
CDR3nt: TGTGCCAGCCGACCTGGAGGGGGCGCGGGTGAAAAACTGTTTTTT
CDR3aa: CASRPGGGAGEKLFF

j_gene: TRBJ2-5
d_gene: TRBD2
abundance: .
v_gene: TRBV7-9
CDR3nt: TGTGCCAGCAGTTCAAGCGGGGCGGTTGGAGAGACCCAGTACTTC
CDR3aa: CASSSSGAVGETQYF

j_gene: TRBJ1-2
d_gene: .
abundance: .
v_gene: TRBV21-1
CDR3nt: TGTGCCAGCAGCAAAGTAGAGGGGGCAAATGGCTACACCTTC
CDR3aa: CASSKVEGANGYTF

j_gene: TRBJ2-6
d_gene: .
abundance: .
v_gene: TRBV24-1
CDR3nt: TGTGCCACCAGTGATCCGATGTCTGGGGCCAACGTCCTGACTTTC
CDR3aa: CATSDPMSGANVLTF

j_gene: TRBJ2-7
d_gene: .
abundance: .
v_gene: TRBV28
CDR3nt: TGTGCCAACCAGCACTTTCCAGGAAACTCCTACGAGCAGTACTTC
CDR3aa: CANQHFPGNSYEQYF

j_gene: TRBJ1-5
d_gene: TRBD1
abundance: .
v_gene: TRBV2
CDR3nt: TGTGCCAGCAGTGGTTCGGACAGGGGGCGCGATCAGCCCCAGCATTTT
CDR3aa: CASSGSDRGRDQPQHF

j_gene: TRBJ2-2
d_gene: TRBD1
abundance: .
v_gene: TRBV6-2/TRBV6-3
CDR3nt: TGTGCCAGCACCCCGCCGGGACAGGGATTTACCGGGGAGCTGTTTTTT
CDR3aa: CASTPPGQGFTGELFF